This T cell receptor (beta chain) emerged from a study of cytomegalovirus exposure and HLA in healthy donors. The CDR3 has 17 amino acids. The J segment lost 5 bases and the V segment lost 0 bases, leaving 11 bases of the junction unmatched. Germline values: CDR1 SGDLS, CDR2 YYNGEE. Whole-study results and caveats: In a later analysis, common viral pathogens appeared linked to several of the most significant clusters. Sequencing depth across donors, presence/absence analyses assumed, was roughly uniform.

13 Jbeta primers and 60 Vbeta primers were used for the PCR. In the study's own analysis: In a later analysis, roughly 11 million of approximately 86 million unique beta chains occurred in at least two donors. The assay was immunoSEQ multiplex PCR, and TCRdb's table has in-frame clones only and misses some. That table gives V, J and clone size, and the DNA gave D and trimming. The sample lists 180,000 or so clones, 80% occurring once. Worth noting for this clone: The antigen is unknown.

The chain links TRBV9 to TRBJ2-5; 9 positions match TRBD2. The sequence came from a woman aged 30 to 39 in good health and CMV-seronegative. Sequenced: PBMCs. CDR3 in amino acids: CASSVDVSGGLRETQYF. The CDR3 region has the DNA TGTGCCAGCAGCGTAGACGTTAGCGGGGGCTTACGGGAGACCCAGTACTTC.